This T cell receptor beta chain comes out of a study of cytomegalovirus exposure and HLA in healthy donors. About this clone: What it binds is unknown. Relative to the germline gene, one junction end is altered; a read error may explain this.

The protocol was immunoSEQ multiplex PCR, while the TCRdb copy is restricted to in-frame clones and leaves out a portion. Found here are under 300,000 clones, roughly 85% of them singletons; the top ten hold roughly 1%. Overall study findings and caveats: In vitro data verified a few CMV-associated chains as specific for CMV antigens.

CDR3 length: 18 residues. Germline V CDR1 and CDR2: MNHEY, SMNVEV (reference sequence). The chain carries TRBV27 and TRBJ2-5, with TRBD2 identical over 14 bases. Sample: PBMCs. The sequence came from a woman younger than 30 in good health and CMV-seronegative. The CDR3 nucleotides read TGTGCCAGCAGCTTATGGACTAGCGGGAGGCATGGTGGAGAGACCCAGTACTTC. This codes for CASSLWTSGRHGGETQYF.